These T cell receptor beta chains were read from a single sample in a study of control samples from healthy donors and cancer patients. TCRdb's copy holds only in-frame clones and misses some; the assay was immunoSEQ multiplex PCR. The table records about 68,000 clones, 83% of them present only once. The sample was blood. These receptor sequences come from a man aged 60-69 years in good health. The CDR3 runs from the conserved cysteine through the conserved F or W. D genes are given only for firm matches. Not all rows give a size; the values are once, few, many and, for expanded clones, a class.

cdr3_aa: CASSFWGGRHYEQYF; cdr3_nt: TGTGCCAGCAGTTTCTGGGGGGGACGGCATTACGAGCAGTACTTC; j_call: TRBJ2-7; v_call: TRBV6-5; d_call: TRBD2; clone_size: NA
cdr3_aa: CASRPTGGTEAFF; cdr3_nt: TGTGCCAGCAGGCCCACAGGGGGGACTGAAGCTTTCTTT; j_call: TRBJ1-1; v_call: TRBV7-3; d_call: TRBD1; clone_size: NA
cdr3_aa: CASSLAGGVEQYF; cdr3_nt: TGTGCCAGCAGTTTAGCGGGAGGAGTCGAGCAGTACTTC; j_call: TRBJ2-7; v_call: TRBV6-2/TRBV6-3; d_call: TRBD2; clone_size: NA
cdr3_aa: CASRASRQKRNYGYTF; cdr3_nt: TGTGCCAGCAGGGCATCGCGACAGAAGAGGAACTATGGCTACACCTTC; j_call: TRBJ1-2; v_call: TRBV2; d_call: NA; clone_size: NA
cdr3_aa: CASSLGPGANVLTF; cdr3_nt: TGTGCCAGCAGCTTAGGCCCCGGGGCCAACGTCCTGACTTTC; j_call: TRBJ2-6; v_call: TRBV7-6; d_call: NA; clone_size: NA
cdr3_aa: CASSHGLATDTQYF; cdr3_nt: TGTGCCAGCAGCCACGGACTAGCCACAGATACGCAGTATTTT; j_call: TRBJ2-3; v_call: TRBV3-1/TRBV3-2; d_call: TRBD2; clone_size: few
cdr3_aa: CASREGTSGTYEQYF; cdr3_nt: TGCGCCAGCAGGGAAGGGACTAGCGGTACCTACGAGCAGTACTTC; j_call: TRBJ2-7; v_call: TRBV5-1; d_call: TRBD2; clone_size: NA
cdr3_aa: CASSEGWLGSSPLHF; cdr3_nt: TGTGCCAGCAGTGAAGGGTGGCTGGGAAGTTCACCCCTCCACTTT; j_call: TRBJ1-6; v_call: TRBV6-1; d_call: NA; clone_size: NA
cdr3_aa: CASTGQPMNYEQYF; cdr3_nt: TGTGCCAGCACCGGACAGCCCATGAACTACGAGCAGTACTTC; j_call: TRBJ2-7; v_call: TRBV2; d_call: NA; clone_size: few
cdr3_aa: CASSVGLAGTDTQYF; cdr3_nt: TGTGCCAGCAGCGTAGGGCTAGCGGGCACAGATACGCAGTATTTT; j_call: TRBJ2-3; v_call: TRBV9; d_call: TRBD2; clone_size: NA
cdr3_aa: CASSFGTGGSYEQYF; cdr3_nt: TGCGCCAGCAGCTTTGGGACAGGGGGTTCGTACGAGCAGTACTTC; j_call: TRBJ2-7; v_call: TRBV5-1; d_call: TRBD1; clone_size: NA
cdr3_aa: CASSFWGKNTGELFF; cdr3_nt: TGTGCCAGCAGCTTCTGGGGGAAGAACACCGGGGAGCTGTTTTTT; j_call: TRBJ2-2; v_call: TRBV5-4; d_call: NA; clone_size: NA
cdr3_aa: CASSLSGQGLYGYTF; cdr3_nt: TGTGCCAGCAGTTTATCGGGACAGGGGCTCTATGGCTACACCTTC; j_call: TRBJ1-2; v_call: TRBV27; d_call: TRBD1; clone_size: NA
cdr3_aa: CASSVDSYYEQYF; cdr3_nt: TGTGCCAGCAGCGTGGACTCGTACTACGAGCAGTACTTC; j_call: TRBJ2-7; v_call: TRBV7-9; d_call: NA; clone_size: NA
cdr3_aa: CASSQDLRAGAYNEQFF; cdr3_nt: TGTGCCAGCAGCCAAGATCTACGAGCGGGAGCCTACAATGAGCAGTTCTTC; j_call: TRBJ2-1; v_call: TRBV4-2; d_call: TRBD2; clone_size: once
cdr3_aa: CASSERDQPQHF; cdr3_nt: TGTGCCAGCAGTGAAAGGGATCAGCCCCAGCATTTT; j_call: TRBJ1-5; v_call: TRBV2; d_call: NA; clone_size: NA
cdr3_aa: CASSLYGRVSGNTIYF; cdr3_nt: TGTGCCAGCAGCTTATACGGCAGGGTCTCTGGAAACACCATATATTTT; j_call: TRBJ1-3; v_call: TRBV7-2; d_call: NA; clone_size: NA
cdr3_aa: CASSLREGGTGELFF; cdr3_nt: TGTGCCAGCAGTTTGCGGGAGGGCGGCACCGGGGAGCTGTTTTTT; j_call: TRBJ2-2; v_call: TRBV6-5; d_call: TRBD2; clone_size: NA
cdr3_aa: CASSDSPGGSGNTIYF; cdr3_nt: TGTGCCAGCAGCGATTCTCCAGGGGGCTCTGGAAACACCATATATTTT; j_call: TRBJ1-3; v_call: TRBV7-8; d_call: TRBD1; clone_size: NA
cdr3_aa: CASSERGQGLHF; cdr3_nt: TGTGCCAGCAGTGAGAGGGGACAGGGCTTGCATTTT; j_call: TRBJ1-5; v_call: TRBV2; d_call: TRBD1; clone_size: NA
cdr3_aa: CASSLRMRDTDTQYF; cdr3_nt: TGTGCCAGCAGCTTAAGGATGCGCGACACAGATACGCAGTATTTT; j_call: TRBJ2-3; v_call: TRBV7-6; d_call: NA; clone_size: NA
cdr3_aa: CASTVDGTGYTEAFF; cdr3_nt: TGCGCCAGCACCGTGGACGGGACAGGGTACACTGAAGCTTTCTTT; j_call: TRBJ1-1; v_call: TRBV5-1; d_call: TRBD1; clone_size: NA